The clone carrying this TCR beta chain was seen at least ten times. Its antigen is still unknown. The source of the sample is a study of identical twins. Study results and limitations: When twins shared out-of-frame alpha sequences, those sequences had excess low generation probability. It was cross-sectional statistical analysis, not following the same donors, that the conclusions relied on.

A universal primer site was incorporated via template switching, and the cDNA contained unique molecular identifiers. TCRdb analysed the 5' RACE reads with MiXCR anew, one entry per CDR3 protein. Of hundreds of thousands of distinct CDR3 sequences detected, 6% to 8% appear once; the ten largest clones hold around 5.4%. J gave up 8 bases and V 5 bases, and 8 bases lay outside the gene matches. Looked up from germline, CDR1 is SGHAT and CDR2 is FQNNGV. The CDR3 totals 14 residues. The same data also went into a second study, on yellow fever vaccine responses in identical twins. Turning to that study: Twin vaccine T cell responses reportedly seemed partly convergent, partly personalized.

The TCR originated in a woman younger than 35 in good health. Sequenced input: CD8+ T cells sorted from blood. This rearrangement joins TRBV11-2 to TRBJ1-4, with 7 nucleotides matching TRBD1. As DNA, the CDR3 is TGTGCCAGCAGCCATGACAGGGCGAGCGAAAAACTGTTTTTT. Amino acids: CASSHDRASEKLFF.